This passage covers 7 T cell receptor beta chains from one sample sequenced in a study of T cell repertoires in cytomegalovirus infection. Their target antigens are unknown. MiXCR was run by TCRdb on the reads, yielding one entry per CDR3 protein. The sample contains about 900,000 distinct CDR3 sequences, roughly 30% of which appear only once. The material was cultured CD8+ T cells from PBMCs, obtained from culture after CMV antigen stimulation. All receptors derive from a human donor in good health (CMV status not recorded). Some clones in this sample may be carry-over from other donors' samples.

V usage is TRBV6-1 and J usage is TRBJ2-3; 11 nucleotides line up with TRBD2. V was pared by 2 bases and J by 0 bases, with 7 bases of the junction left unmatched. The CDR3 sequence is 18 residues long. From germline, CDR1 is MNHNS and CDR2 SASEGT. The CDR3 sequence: CASSEQIAGGSSTDTQYF. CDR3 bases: TGTGCCAGCAGTGAACAAATAGCGGGGGGGTCTAGCACAGATACGCAGTATTTT.

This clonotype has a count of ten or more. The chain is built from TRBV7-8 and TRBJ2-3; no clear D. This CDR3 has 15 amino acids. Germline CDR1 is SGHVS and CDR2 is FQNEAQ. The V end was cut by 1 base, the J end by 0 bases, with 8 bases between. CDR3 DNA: TGTGCCAGCAGCTTAGGAATTACTAGCACAGATACGCAGTATTTT. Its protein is CASSLGITSTDTQYF.

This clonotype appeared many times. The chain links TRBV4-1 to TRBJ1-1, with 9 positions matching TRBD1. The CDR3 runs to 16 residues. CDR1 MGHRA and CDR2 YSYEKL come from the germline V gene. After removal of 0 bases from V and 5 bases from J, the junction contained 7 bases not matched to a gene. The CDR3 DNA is TGCGCCAGCAGCCAAGATCAGGGACAGGGTGTAACTGAAGCTTTCTTT. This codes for CASSQDQGQGVTEAFF.

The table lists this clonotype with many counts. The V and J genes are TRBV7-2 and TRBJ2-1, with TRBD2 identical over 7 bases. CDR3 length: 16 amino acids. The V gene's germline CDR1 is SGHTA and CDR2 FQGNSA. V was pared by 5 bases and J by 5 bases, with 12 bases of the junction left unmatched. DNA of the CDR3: TGTGCCAGCAGCCTTTTTCTAGCGGAGTCTCACAATGAGCAGTTCTTC. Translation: CASSLFLAESHNEQFF.

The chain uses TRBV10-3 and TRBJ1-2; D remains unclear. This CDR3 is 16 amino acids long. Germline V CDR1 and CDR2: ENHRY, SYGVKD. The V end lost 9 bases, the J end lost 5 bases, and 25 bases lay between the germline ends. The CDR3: CAIYLKDAEGLYGYTF. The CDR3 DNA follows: TGTGCCATTTACCTTAAGGACGCTGAGGGATTATATGGCTACACCTTC.

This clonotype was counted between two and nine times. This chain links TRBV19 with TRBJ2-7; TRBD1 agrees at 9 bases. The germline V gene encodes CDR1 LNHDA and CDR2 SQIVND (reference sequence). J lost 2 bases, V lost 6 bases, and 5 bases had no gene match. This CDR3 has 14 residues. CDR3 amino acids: CASSGGTGPYEQYF. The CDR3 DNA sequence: TGTGCCAGTAGCGGTGGGACAGGGCCCTACGAGCAGTACTTC.

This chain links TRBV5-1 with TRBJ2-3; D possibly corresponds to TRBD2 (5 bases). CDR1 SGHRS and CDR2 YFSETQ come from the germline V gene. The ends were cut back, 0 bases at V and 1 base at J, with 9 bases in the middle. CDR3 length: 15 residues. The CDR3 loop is CASSLEAAGTDTQYF. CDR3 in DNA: TGCGCCAGCAGCTTGGAAGCGGCTGGCACAGATACGCAGTATTTT.